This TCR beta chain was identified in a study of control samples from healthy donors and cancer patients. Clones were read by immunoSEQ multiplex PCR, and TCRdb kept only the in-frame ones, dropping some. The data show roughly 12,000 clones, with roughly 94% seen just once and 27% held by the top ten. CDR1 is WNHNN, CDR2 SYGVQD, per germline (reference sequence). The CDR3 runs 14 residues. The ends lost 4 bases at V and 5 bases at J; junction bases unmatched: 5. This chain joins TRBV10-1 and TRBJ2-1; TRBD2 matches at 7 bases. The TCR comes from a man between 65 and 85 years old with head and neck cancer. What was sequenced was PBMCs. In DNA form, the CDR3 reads TGCGCCAGCAGTGCCCGGGGGGATAACAATGAGCAGTTCTTC. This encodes CASSARGDNNEQFF.